This TCR beta chain was retrieved from a study of CD8 T cells in Susac syndrome. Study-level points and caveats: The peak of CD8+ clonal expansion in Susac was seen in TEMRA cells and active patients.

Random hexamers were used to reverse transcribe about 0.45 to 1 ug of RNA. MiXCR, run by TCRdb on the immunoSEQ multiplex PCR reads, gives a single entry per CDR3 protein. The data show around 81,000 distinct CDR3 sequences, nearly 95% seen once. The germline CDR1 and CDR2 sequences are SNHLY and FYNNEI. This CDR3 has 14 residues. Trimming removed 6 bases at V and 4 bases at J, with 14 bases between. This clonotype was observed a single time. Its antigen is unidentified. Blood CD8+ and CD4+ T cells underwent high-throughput TCR beta sequencing. The diagnostic criteria for definite or probable disease, as recently defined, were met by the patients with Susac syndrome. TEMRA cells were FACS-enriched, with CD8+ and CD4+ T cells isolated negatively.

The receptor was derived from a human donor with Susac syndrome. The rearrangement links TRBV2 to TRBJ2-3; tentative D call: TRBD1 (5 bases). Material: CD8+ T cells from PBMCs. As DNA, the CDR3 is TGTGCCAGCAGGCGGCAGGGCCCCGCAGATACGCAGTATTTT. Encoded protein: CASRRQGPADTQYF.